The clone carrying this TCR beta chain turned up a few times. Using immunoSEQ multiplex PCR, the repertoire was profiled, and TCRdb retains in-frame clones only, with some absent. In the table there are 30,000 to 40,000 clones, about four fifths of which are singletons. The record originates from a study of OX40 agonist ivuxolimab in advanced cancers. Sequencing used CD4+ or CD8+ T cells sorted from blood, obtained in a trial of the OX40 agonist ivuxolimab. This sequence originates from an adult with an advanced solid tumor such as melanoma, head and neck, liver or kidney cancer.

CDR3 sequence: CASSIGRSRSQPQHF. As DNA, the CDR3 is TGTGCCAGTAGTATCGGCCGGTCCCGAAGTCAACCCCAGCATTTT. The rearrangement links TRBV19 to TRBJ1-5; no clear D gene. Germline CDR1 reads LNHDA; CDR2 reads SQIVND (reference sequence). The CDR3 contains 15 residues. The V gene lost 3 bases and the J gene lost 10 bases, with 19 bases spanning the gap. Filled out from reference TRBV19 and TRBJ1-5, the complete variable domain reads DGGITQSPKYLFRKEGQNVTLSCEQNLNHDAMYWYRQDPGQGLRLIYYSQIVNDFQKGDIAEGYSVSREKKESFPLTVTSAQKNPTAFYLCASSIGRSRSQPQHFGDGTRLSIL.